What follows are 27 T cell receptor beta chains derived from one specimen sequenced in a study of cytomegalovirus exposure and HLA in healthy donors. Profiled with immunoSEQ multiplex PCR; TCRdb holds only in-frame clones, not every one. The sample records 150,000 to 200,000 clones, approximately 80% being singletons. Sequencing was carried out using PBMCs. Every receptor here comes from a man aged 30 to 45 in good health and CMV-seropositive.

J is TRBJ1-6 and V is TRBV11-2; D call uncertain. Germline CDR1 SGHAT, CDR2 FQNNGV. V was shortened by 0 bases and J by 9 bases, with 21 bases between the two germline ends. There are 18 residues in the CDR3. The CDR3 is CASSLDTAGDYWFSPLHF. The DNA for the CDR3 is TGTGCCAGCAGCTTAGATACCGCAGGAGACTATTGGTTTTCACCCCTCCACTTT.

As DNA, the CDR3 is TGTGCCAGCAGCCTCACCCTCCCCGTTGGGGGGGCGGACAATGAGCAGTTCTTC. Its protein is CASSLTLPVGGADNEQFF. The chain recombines TRBV4-2 with TRBJ2-1, with D possibly being TRBD2 (7 bases). The V end was cut by 4 bases, the J end by 5 bases, with 24 bases between. Germline lookup yields CDR1 LGHNA and CDR2 YNFKEQ. The CDR3 runs 18 residues.

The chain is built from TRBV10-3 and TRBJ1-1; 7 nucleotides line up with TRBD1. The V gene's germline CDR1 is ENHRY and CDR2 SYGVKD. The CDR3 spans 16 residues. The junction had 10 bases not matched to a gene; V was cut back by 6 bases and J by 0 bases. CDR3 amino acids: CAISIGDRILNTEAFF. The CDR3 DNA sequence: TGTGCCATCAGCATAGGGGACAGAATACTGAACACTGAAGCTTTCTTT.

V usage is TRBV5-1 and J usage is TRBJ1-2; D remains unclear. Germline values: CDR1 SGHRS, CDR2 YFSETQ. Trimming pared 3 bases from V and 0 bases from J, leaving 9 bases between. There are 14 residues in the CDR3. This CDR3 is CASSSSRANYGYTF. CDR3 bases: TGCGCCAGCAGCTCTAGTCGCGCTAACTATGGCTACACCTTC.

CDR3 in DNA: TGTGCCAGCAGCTTACCCAGCAATGAGCAGTTCTTC. It translates to CASSLPSNEQFF. The rearrangement links TRBV13 to TRBJ2-1, with no clear D. The CDR3 totals 12 residues. Trimming took off 2 bases at V and 6 bases at J, with 5 bases between the two ends. Germline lookup yields CDR1 PRHDT and CDR2 FYEKMQ (reference sequence).

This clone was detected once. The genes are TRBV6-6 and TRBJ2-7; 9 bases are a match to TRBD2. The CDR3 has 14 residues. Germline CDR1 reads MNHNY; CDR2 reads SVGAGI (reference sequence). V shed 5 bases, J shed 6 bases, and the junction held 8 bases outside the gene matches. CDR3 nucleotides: TGTGCCAGCAGTCCACTAGCGGGCCCCTTCGAGCAGTACTTC. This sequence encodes CASSPLAGPFEQYF.

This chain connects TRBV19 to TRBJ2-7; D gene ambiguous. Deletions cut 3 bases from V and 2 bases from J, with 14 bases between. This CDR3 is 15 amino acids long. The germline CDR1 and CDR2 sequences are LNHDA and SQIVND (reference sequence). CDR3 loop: CASSILLSPPYEQYF. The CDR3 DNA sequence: TGTGCCAGTAGTATTTTATTGAGTCCGCCCTACGAGCAGTACTTC.

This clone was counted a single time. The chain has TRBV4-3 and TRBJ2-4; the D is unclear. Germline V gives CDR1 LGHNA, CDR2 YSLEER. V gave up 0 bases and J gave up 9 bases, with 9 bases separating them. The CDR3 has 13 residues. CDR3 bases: TGCGCCAGCAGCCAAGATAGGCGGTCCATTCAGTACTTC. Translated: CASSQDRRSIQYF.

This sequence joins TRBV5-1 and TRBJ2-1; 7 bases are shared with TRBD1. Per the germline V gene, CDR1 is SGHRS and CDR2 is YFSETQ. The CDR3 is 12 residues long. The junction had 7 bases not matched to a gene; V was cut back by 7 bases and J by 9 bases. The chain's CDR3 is CASATGQTEQFF. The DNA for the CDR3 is TGCGCCAGCGCCACGGGACAGACTGAGCAGTTCTTC.

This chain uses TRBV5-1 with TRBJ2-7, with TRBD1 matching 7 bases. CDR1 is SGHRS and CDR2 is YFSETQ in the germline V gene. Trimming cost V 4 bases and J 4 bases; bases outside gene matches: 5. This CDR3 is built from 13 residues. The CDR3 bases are TGCGCCAGCAGCCGGGACAGAGAGTACGAGCAGTACTTC. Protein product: CASSRDREYEQYF.

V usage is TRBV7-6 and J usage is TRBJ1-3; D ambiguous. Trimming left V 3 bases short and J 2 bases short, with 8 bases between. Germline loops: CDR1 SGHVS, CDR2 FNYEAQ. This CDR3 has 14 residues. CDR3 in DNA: TGTGCCAGCAGCTTCACGAGGGCTGGAAACACCATATATTTT. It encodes CASSFTRAGNTIYF.

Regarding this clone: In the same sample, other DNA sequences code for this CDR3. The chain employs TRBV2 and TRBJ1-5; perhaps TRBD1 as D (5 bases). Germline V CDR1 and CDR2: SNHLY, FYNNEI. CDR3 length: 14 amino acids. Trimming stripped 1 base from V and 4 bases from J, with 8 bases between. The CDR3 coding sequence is TGTGCCAGCAGTGAAGTTACAGGAAATCAGCCCCAGCATTTT. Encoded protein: CASSEVTGNQPQHF.

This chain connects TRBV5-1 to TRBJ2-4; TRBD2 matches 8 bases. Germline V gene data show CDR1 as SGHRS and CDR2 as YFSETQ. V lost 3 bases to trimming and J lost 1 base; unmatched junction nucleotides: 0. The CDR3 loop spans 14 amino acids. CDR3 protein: CASSSGGAKNIQYF. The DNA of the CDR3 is TGCGCCAGCAGCTCGGGGGGGGCCAAAAACATTCAGTACTTC.

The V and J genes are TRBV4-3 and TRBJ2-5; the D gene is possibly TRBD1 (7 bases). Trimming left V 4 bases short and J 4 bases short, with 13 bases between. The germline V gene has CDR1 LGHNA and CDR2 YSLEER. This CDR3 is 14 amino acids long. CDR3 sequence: CASSLEGAGETQYF. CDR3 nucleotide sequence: TGCGCCAGCAGCCTGGAGGGGGCAGGAGAGACCCAGTACTTC.

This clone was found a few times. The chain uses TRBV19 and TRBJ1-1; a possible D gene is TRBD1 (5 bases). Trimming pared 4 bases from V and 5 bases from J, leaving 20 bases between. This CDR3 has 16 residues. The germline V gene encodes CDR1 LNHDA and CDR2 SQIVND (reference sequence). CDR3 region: CASSTPQGSFETEAFF. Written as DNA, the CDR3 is TGTGCCAGTAGTACCCCCCAGGGCTCTTTCGAAACTGAAGCTTTCTTT.

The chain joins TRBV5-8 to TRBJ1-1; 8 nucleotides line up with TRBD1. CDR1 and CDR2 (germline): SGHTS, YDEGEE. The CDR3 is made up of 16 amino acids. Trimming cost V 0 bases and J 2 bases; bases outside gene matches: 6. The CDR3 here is CASSLGTGGYNTEAFF. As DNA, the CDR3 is TGTGCCAGCAGCTTGGGAACAGGGGGTTACAACACTGAAGCTTTCTTT.

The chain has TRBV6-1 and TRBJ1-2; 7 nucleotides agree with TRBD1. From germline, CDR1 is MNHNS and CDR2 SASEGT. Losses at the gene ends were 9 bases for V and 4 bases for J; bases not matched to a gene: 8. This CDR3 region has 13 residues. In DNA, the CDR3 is TGTGCCAGTCTCGAAGGACAGGCCTATGGCTACACCTTC. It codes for CASLEGQAYGYTF.

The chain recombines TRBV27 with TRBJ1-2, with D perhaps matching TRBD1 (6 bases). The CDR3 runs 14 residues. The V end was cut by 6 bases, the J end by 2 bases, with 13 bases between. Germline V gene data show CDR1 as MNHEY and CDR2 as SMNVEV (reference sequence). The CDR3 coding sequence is TGTGCCAGCAGCCCCAGGGGAGACAACTATGGCTACACCTTC. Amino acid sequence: CASSPRGDNYGYTF.

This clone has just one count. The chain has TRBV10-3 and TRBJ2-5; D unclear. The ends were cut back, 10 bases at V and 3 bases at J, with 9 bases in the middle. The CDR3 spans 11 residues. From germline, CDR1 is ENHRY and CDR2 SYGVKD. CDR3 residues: CASRQEETQYF. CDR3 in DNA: TGTGCCAGCCGGCAGGAAGAGACCCAGTACTTC.

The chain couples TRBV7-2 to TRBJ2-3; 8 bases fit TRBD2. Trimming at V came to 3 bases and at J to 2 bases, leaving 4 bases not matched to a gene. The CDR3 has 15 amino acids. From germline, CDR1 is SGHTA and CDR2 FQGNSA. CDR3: CASSFRGGSTDTQYF. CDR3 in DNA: TGTGCCAGCAGCTTTCGCGGGGGGTCCACAGATACGCAGTATTTT.

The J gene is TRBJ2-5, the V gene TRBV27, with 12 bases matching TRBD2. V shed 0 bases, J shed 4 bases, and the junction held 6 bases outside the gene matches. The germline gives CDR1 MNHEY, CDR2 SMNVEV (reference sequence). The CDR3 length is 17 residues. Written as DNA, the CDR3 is TGTGCCAGCAGTTTATCCCTTTCTAGCGGGGGGGCAGAGACCCAGTACTTC. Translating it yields CASSLSLSSGGAETQYF.

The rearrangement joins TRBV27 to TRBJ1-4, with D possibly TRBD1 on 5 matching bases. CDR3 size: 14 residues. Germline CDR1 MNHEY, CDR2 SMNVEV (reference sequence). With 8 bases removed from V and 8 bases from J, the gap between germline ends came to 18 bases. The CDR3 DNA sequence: TGTGCCAGCGGATCTACCGGGGGTTTAGAAAAACTGTTTTTT. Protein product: CASGSTGGLEKLFF.

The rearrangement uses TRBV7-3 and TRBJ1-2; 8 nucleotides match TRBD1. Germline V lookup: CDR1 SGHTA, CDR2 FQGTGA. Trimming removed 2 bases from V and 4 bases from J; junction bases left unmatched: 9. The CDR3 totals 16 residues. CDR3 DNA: TGTGCCAGCAGCTTACTCGACAGGGGTAGCAGCTATGGCTACACCTTC. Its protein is CASSLLDRGSSYGYTF.

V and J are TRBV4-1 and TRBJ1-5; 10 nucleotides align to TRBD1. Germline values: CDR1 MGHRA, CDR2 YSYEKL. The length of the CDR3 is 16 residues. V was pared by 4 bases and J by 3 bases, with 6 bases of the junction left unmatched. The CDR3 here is CASSLGQGITNQPQHF. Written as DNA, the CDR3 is TGCGCCAGCAGCCTGGGACAGGGGATTACCAATCAGCCCCAGCATTTT.

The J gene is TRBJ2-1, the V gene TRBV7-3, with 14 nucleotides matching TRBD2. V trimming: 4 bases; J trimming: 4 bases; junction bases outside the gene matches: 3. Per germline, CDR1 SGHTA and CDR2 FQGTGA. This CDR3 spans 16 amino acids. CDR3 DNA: TGTGCCAGCAGCTCCCGACTAGCGGGGGGGTACAATGAGCAGTTCTTC. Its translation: CASSSRLAGGYNEQFF. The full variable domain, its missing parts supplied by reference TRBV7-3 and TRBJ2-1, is GAGVSQTPSNKVTEKGKYVELRCDPISGHTALYWYRQSLGQGPEFLIYFQGTGAADDSGLPNDRFFAVRPEGSVSTLKIQRTERGDSAVYLCASSSRLAGGYNEQFFGPGTRLTVL.

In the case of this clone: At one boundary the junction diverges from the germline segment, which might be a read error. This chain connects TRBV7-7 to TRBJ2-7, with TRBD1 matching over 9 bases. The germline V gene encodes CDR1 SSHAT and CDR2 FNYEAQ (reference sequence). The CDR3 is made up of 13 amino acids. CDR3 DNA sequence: TGTGCTAGCAGCCCCAGGACAGGGGACGAGCAGTACTTC. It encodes CASSPRTGDEQYF.

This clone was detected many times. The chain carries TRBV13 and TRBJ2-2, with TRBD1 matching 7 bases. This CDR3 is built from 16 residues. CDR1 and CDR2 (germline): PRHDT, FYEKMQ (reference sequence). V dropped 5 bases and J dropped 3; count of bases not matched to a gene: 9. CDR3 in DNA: TGTGCCAGCAGCGACCCGACAGGGTCGGACACCGGGGAGCTGTTTTTT. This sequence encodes CASSDPTGSDTGELFF.